This TCR beta chain was recorded in a study of cytomegalovirus exposure and HLA in healthy donors. Study summary: Within the Caucasian-associated ancestry cluster were roughly 82% of the roughly 400 genotyped donors. General study results and limits: Most TCR sequences were seen very rarely across donors, but some public TCRs occurred in many. The classifier reportedly diagnosed cytomegalovirus status with high sensitivity and specificity.

The V gene's germline CDR1 is SGHRS and CDR2 YFSETQ. The CDR3 covers 15 residues. After removal of 4 bases from V and 2 bases from J, the junction contained 8 bases not matched to a gene. Regarding this clone: Its antigen is currently unknown.

Healthy bone marrow donors made up the cohort. The study ran its PCR with 60 Vbeta and 13 Jbeta primers. Sequenced by immunoSEQ multiplex PCR; TCRdb stores in-frame clones only, minus some. The data contain approximately 180,000 clones, almost 85% of them singletons. Material: PBMCs. This TCR came from a girl under 18 in good health and CMV-seropositive. V usage is TRBV5-1 and J usage is TRBJ1-1; TRBD1 agrees at 7 bases. The CDR3 bases are TGCGCCAGCAGCCGACAGGGTCAGGGAAACACTGAAGCTTTCTTT. This translates into CASSRQGQGNTEAFF.